Each of the 20 T cell receptor beta chains below was sequenced from the same sample in a study of beta chain features in type 1 diabetes. Study results and caveats: Shorter TCRB CDR3s, moderately but significantly so, were found in Type 1 diabetes patients in all four CD4+ subsets.

These receptors lack a known antigen. Sequenced material consisted of expressed TCRB transcripts (all of the isolated RNA was reverse transcribed). Clones were sequenced by immunoSEQ multiplex PCR, and TCRdb holds only the in-frame ones, with some missing. This table holds some 250,000 clones, 14% found once. Sequencing was carried out using naive CD4+ T cells from blood. Receptors originate from a man aged 25-40 years with type 1 diabetes.

The table lists this clone with a few counts. The CDR3 DNA follows: TGTGCCAGCAGCTTAAGCGCAGGGTCCTACGAGCAGTACTTC. Amino acid sequence: CASSLSAGSYEQYF. The chain has TRBV7-9 and TRBJ2-7, with D maybe TRBD1 (5 bases). Germline V gene lookup returns CDR1 SEHNR and CDR2 FQNEAQ (reference sequence). This CDR3 comprises 14 residues. Trimming took off 2 bases at V and 1 base at J, with 9 bases between the two ends.

The chain couples TRBV4-2 to TRBJ2-1, with 10 bases lining up with TRBD2. The CDR3 is 18 amino acids. Germline CDR1 LGHNA, CDR2 YNFKEQ. V was clipped by 0 bases and J by 2 bases; unmatched bases: 7. In DNA form, the CDR3 reads TGTGCCAGCAGCCAAGATCGGAGCGGGAGGGAGGCCTACAATGAGCAGTTCTTC. It is translated as CASSQDRSGREAYNEQFF.

The chain uses TRBV6-6 and TRBJ2-2; maybe TRBD1 (6 bases). CDR3 length: 15 amino acids. The V end was cut by 2 bases, the J end by 2 bases, with 9 bases between. Germline V gene data show CDR1 as MNHNY and CDR2 as SVGAGI (reference sequence). CDR3 DNA sequence: TGTGCCAGCAGTTACCCACAGGGAAACACCGGGGAGCTGTTTTTT. Translating gives CASSYPQGNTGELFF.

The chain employs TRBV5-1 and TRBJ2-1; 11 bases match TRBD1. The CDR3 spans 15 residues. V was clipped by 2 bases and J by 6 bases; unmatched bases: 4. Germline V gene lookup returns CDR1 SGHRS and CDR2 YFSETQ. The CDR3 DNA is TGCGCCAGCAGCTTCTCCGGGACAGGGGGCAATGAGCAGTTCTTC. It codes for CASSFSGTGGNEQFF.

This clone has a handful of counts. The chain is built from TRBV18 and TRBJ2-6, with D unresolved. The CDR3 length is 15 residues. CDR1 is KGHSH, CDR2 LQKENI, per germline. Trimming pared 0 bases from V and 4 bases from J, leaving 7 bases between. CDR3 nucleotides: TGTGCCAGCTCACCACCCCGTCCCGGGGCCAACGTCCTGACTTTC. Translation: CASSPPRPGANVLTF.

This clone was found a few times. The chain links TRBV9 to TRBJ1-1; maybe TRBD1 (5 bases). Germline values: CDR1 SGDLS, CDR2 YYNGEE. V was cut by 0 bases and J by 7 bases, with 10 bases left in between. There are 13 residues in the CDR3. CDR3 sequence (DNA): TGTGCCAGCAGCGTAGCGTGGGGGGGTGAAGCTTTCTTT. Translation: CASSVAWGGEAFF.

In this sample, this clone turned up a few times. The gene calls are TRBV4-1 and TRBJ2-7; 8 positions match TRBD1. This CDR3 region has 13 residues. Germline loops: CDR1 MGHRA, CDR2 YSYEKL. CDR3 region: CASSQVPGGPPMV. In DNA form, the CDR3 reads TGCGCCAGCAGCCAAGTTCCAGGGGGCCCCCCGATGGTC.

This clone was seen more than once but under ten times. J is TRBJ2-6 and V is TRBV7-2; TRBD1 matches 11 bases. Germline-derived CDR1 and CDR2 are SGHTA and FQGNSA. V gave up 3 bases and J gave up 6 bases; unmatched junction bases: 1. There are 15 residues in the CDR3. The CDR3 protein is CASSLGQGVANVLTF. For the CDR3, the DNA is TGTGCCAGCAGCTTGGGACAGGGGGTGGCCAACGTCCTGACTTTC.

This clone was counted between two and nine times. This chain connects TRBV4-1 to TRBJ1-1, with D maybe TRBD1 (6 bases). Trimming stripped 5 bases from V and 5 bases from J, with 15 bases between. There are 14 residues in the CDR3. CDR1 and CDR2 from the germline V gene are MGHRA and YSYEKL. CDR3 sequence: CASSRGGLGTEAFF. The CDR3 nucleotides are TGCGCCAGCAGCAGGGGGGGGCTGGGGACTGAAGCTTTCTTT.

This clone was detected only a few times. The chain is built from TRBV6-6 and TRBJ2-7; D not resolved. Germline CDR1 MNHNY, CDR2 SVGAGI (reference sequence). The CDR3 is 14 residues long. Trimming pared 2 bases from V and 3 bases from J, leaving 11 bases between. The CDR3 DNA follows: TGTGCCAGCAGTTACGAAACAGTTCTCTACGAGCAGTACTTC. Its protein is CASSYETVLYEQYF.

The chain combines TRBV18 with TRBJ2-7; 11 bases are a match to TRBD2. The CDR3 spans 15 residues. Germline values: CDR1 KGHSH, CDR2 LQKENI. V was clipped by 4 bases and J by 0 bases; unmatched bases: 2. In nucleotides, the CDR3 is TGTGCCAGCTCACACACTAGCGGGGGCTCCTACGAGCAGTACTTC. Its protein product is CASSHTSGGSYEQYF.

This clone was observed a handful of times. The J gene is TRBJ2-1, the V gene TRBV25-1, with 9 bases fitting TRBD2. Germline V gene sequence: CDR1 MGHDK, CDR2 SYGVNS. The CDR3 has 15 residues. The V segment lost 2 bases and the J segment 7 bases; nucleotides outside the gene matches: 6. The CDR3 DNA is TGTGCCAGCAGTGAAAGCGGGGGGCTGCGGAATGAGCAGTTCTTC. The encoded protein is CASSESGGLRNEQFF. Drawing the rest from reference TRBV25-1 and TRBJ2-1, the complete variable domain is EADIYQTPRYLVIGTGKKITLECSQTMGHDKMYWYQQDPGMELHLIHYSYGVNSTEKGDLSSESTVSRIRTEHFPLTLESARPSHTSQYLCASSESGGLRNEQFFGPGTRLTVL.

The genes are TRBV11-2 and TRBJ2-4; 13 bases fit TRBD2. Unmatched junction bases numbered 4, after V lost 6 bases and J lost 11 bases. CDR3 length equals 13 residues. Germline V lookup: CDR1 SGHAT, CDR2 FQNNGV. The CDR3 is CASSMGLAGFQYF. CDR3 bases: TGTGCCAGCAGTATGGGACTAGCGGGATTTCAGTACTTC.

This sequence joins TRBV18 and TRBJ2-7; 7 bases are shared with TRBD1. This CDR3 region has 13 residues. The germline gives CDR1 KGHSH, CDR2 LQKENI. Unmatched junction bases numbered 6, after V lost 6 bases and J lost 4 bases. For the CDR3, the DNA is TGTGCCAGCTCGCAACAGGGGAAATACGAGCAGTACTTC. As protein: CASSQQGKYEQYF.

V gene TRBV11-3 combines with J gene TRBJ2-3; 8 bases map to TRBD1. CDR3 length equals 15 residues. Germline-derived CDR1 and CDR2 are SGHNT and YENEEA. The trim removed 5 bases at V and 1 base at J, leaving 5 bases unmatched. In DNA form, the CDR3 reads TGTGCCAGCAGCCCGCGGACAGGGCGCACAGATACGCAGTATTTT. This codes for CASSPRTGRTDTQYF.

Turning to this clone: Distinct nucleotide sequences in the sample also encode this CDR3. The rearrangement uses TRBV30 and TRBJ1-5; possibly TRBD1 for D (5 bases). Trimming stripped 0 bases from V and 4 bases from J, with 10 bases between. Per germline, CDR1 GTSNPN and CDR2 SVGIG (reference sequence). This CDR3 region has 14 residues. For the CDR3, the DNA is TGTGCCTGGAGTGTATCTGGGGGGAATCAGCCCCAGCATTTT. This gives the protein CAWSVSGGNQPQHF.

V gene TRBV4-1 combines with J gene TRBJ1-3; D gene unclear. The CDR3 runs to 16 residues. Germline CDR1 MGHRA, CDR2 YSYEKL. The V end was cut by 0 bases, the J end by 0 bases, with 9 bases between. CDR3 loop: CASSQDAVSSGNTIYF. The CDR3 DNA reads as TGCGCCAGCAGCCAAGACGCGGTGAGCTCTGGAAACACCATATATTTT.

This clone was picked up a small number of times. V usage is TRBV23-1 and J usage is TRBJ2-1; a possible D gene is TRBD2 (5 bases). TRBV23-1 is placed among ORFs of uncertain function. The CDR3 spans 16 residues. Trimming removed 0 bases at V and 5 bases at J, with 14 bases between. CDR3 sequence: CASSQSSPPGDNEQFF. The CDR3 nucleotides are TGCGCCAGCAGTCAATCCTCCCCACCCGGGGACAATGAGCAGTTCTTC.

This sequence joins TRBV5-1 and TRBJ2-7, with D possibly TRBD1 on 5 matching bases. The CDR3 runs to 15 residues. V shed 1 base and J shed 7 bases, with 18 bases lying between them. CDR1 is SGHRS, CDR2 YFSETQ, per germline. In DNA, the CDR3 is TGCGCCAGCAGCTTGCAGGGTTCCGGTTTAAGTGAGCAGTACTTC. Translated: CASSLQGSGLSEQYF.

This clone was picked up a small number of times. The CDR3 protein is CASSQGHPGNTIYF. The CDR3 coding sequence is TGTGCCAGCAGCCAGGGACACCCTGGAAACACCATATATTTT. The genes are TRBV11-2 and TRBJ1-3; D possibly corresponds to TRBD1 (6 bases). V was pared by 5 bases and J by 2 bases, with 10 bases between. The germline CDR1 and CDR2 sequences are SGHAT and FQNNGV. The CDR3 is 14 residues long.